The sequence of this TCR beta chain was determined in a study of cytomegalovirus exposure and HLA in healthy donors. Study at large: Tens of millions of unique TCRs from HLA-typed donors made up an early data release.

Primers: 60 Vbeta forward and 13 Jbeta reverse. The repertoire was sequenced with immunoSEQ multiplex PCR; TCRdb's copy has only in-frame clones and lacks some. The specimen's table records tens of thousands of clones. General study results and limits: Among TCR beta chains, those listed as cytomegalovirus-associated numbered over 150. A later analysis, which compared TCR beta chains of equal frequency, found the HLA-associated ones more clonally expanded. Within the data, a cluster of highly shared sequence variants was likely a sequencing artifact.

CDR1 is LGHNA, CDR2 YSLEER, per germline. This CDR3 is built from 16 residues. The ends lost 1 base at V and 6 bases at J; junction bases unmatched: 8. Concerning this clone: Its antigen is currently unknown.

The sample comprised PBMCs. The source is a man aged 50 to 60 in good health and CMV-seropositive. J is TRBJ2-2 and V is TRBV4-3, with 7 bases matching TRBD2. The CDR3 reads CASSQVVKRDSGELFF. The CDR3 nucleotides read TGCGCCAGCAGCCAAGTAGTAAAGCGGGATTCCGGGGAGCTGTTTTTT.